Below, 31 T cell receptor beta chains from the same sample are listed, as sequenced in a study of T cell responses to AZD1222 COVID-19 vaccine. Clones were read by immunoSEQ multiplex PCR, and TCRdb kept only the in-frame ones, dropping some. Of some 190,000 clones in the sample, about 92% were seen once. This sample comprised peripheral blood, obtained on day 0 of AZD1222 vaccination. These receptors originate from an adult in good health.

The CDR3 nucleotides read TGCGCCAGCAGACATGAAAAACTGTTTTTT. Translated, it gives CASRHEKLFF. The chain employs TRBV4-1 and TRBJ1-4, with D unresolved. V gave up 6 bases and J gave up 6 bases, with 2 bases separating them. Germline loops: CDR1 MGHRA, CDR2 YSYEKL. The CDR3 has 10 amino acids.

V and J are TRBV30 and TRBJ1-2; 10 bases are a match to TRBD1. V lost 8 bases, J lost 7 bases, and 13 bases stayed unmatched. This CDR3 is 14 amino acids long. The germline V gene has CDR1 GTSNPN and CDR2 SVGIG (reference sequence). The CDR3 is CAVQTGGGMVGYTF. The DNA of the CDR3 is TGTGCCGTGCAGACAGGGGGCGGTATGGTTGGCTACACCTTC.

The chain employs TRBV4-3 and TRBJ1-4, with D uncertain. Deletions cut 1 base from V and 0 bases from J, with 6 bases between. Germline V gene lookup returns CDR1 LGHNA and CDR2 YSLEER. The CDR3 consists of 15 residues. CDR3 sequence: CASSQVHATNEKLFF. DNA of the CDR3: TGCGCCAGCAGCCAAGTCCATGCAACTAATGAAAAACTGTTTTTT.

The V and J genes are TRBV18 and TRBJ1-4; D gene ambiguous. V lost 3 bases, J lost 3 bases, and 8 bases lay in between. This CDR3 is 14 amino acids long. Germline V gene sequence: CDR1 KGHSH, CDR2 LQKENI. The CDR3 is CASSPLGSNEKLFF. Written as DNA, the CDR3 is TGTGCCAGCTCACCTTTGGGGTCTAATGAAAAACTGTTTTTT.

V and J are TRBV27 and TRBJ2-1; 9 nucleotides match TRBD1. Trimming took 2 bases from V and 4 from J; bases not matched to a gene: 3. Germline V gene lookup returns CDR1 MNHEY and CDR2 SMNVEV (reference sequence). This CDR3 is built from 15 residues. The CDR3 DNA is TGTGCCAGCAGTTTAGGGACAGGGTTTTACAATGAGCAGTTCTTC. Translation gives CASSLGTGFYNEQFF.

The chain links TRBV30 to TRBJ1-5; 10 bases agree with TRBD1. The trim removed 3 bases at V and 4 bases at J, leaving 15 bases unmatched. The germline V gene encodes CDR1 GTSNPN and CDR2 SVGIG (reference sequence). The CDR3 has 18 amino acids. The chain's CDR3 is CAWSVPLSSDRGNQPQHF. Here the CDR3 DNA reads TGTGCCTGGAGCGTACCCCTAAGTTCGGACAGGGGGAATCAGCCCCAGCATTTT.

The V call is TRBV5-1, the J call TRBJ1-2; D call uncertain. The CDR3 runs 12 residues. V lost 2 bases to trimming and J lost 1 base, with 3 bases between them. Germline-derived CDR1 and CDR2 are SGHRS and YFSETQ. The CDR3 protein is CASSFYNYGYTF. CDR3 DNA sequence: TGCGCCAGCAGCTTCTATAACTATGGCTACACCTTC.

The V gene is TRBV2, the J gene TRBJ1-2; TRBD1 might be the D (5 bases). Germline values: CDR1 SNHLY, CDR2 FYNNEI. V was shortened by 6 bases and J by 8 bases, with 16 bases between the two germline ends. The CDR3 extends over 13 amino acids. The CDR3 DNA sequence: TGTGCCAGCAGATATCAGGGTCTGGACGGCTACACCTTC. It translates to CASRYQGLDGYTF.

The chain links TRBV30 to TRBJ2-5; possible D gene TRBD2, 5 bases. Between the trimmed V and J ends, which lost 2 bases and 7 bases, there was a span of 17 bases. This CDR3 is built from 14 residues. Germline CDR1 reads GTSNPN; CDR2 reads SVGIG (reference sequence). Written as DNA, the CDR3 is TGTGCCTGGAGTAAAGGGCAGCCGGGGTTGACCCAGTACTTC. This gives the protein CAWSKGQPGLTQYF.

The chain combines TRBV4-3 with TRBJ2-1, with TRBD2 identical over 11 bases. The germline CDR1 and CDR2 sequences are LGHNA and YSLEER. V dropped 0 bases and J dropped 1; count of bases not matched to a gene: 8. This CDR3 is built from 19 residues. DNA of the CDR3: TGCGCCAGCAGCCAAGATCCGACTAGCGGGGTAGGGTCCTACAATGAGCAGTTCTTC. Protein: CASSQDPTSGVGSYNEQFF.

The chain couples TRBV7-8 to TRBJ2-1; 7 bases agree with TRBD1. The germline CDR1 and CDR2 sequences are SGHVS and FQNEAQ. The CDR3 consists of 16 residues. Germline trimming cut 5 bases from V and 1 base from J; bases unmatched to any gene: 8. The chain's CDR3 is CASSEHRDRSYNEQFF. CDR3 DNA: TGTGCCAGCAGCGAACACCGGGACAGATCCTACAATGAGCAGTTCTTC.

The count of this clone is one. The rearrangement links TRBV19 to TRBJ2-3; D is undetermined. Trimming took off 1 base at V and 5 bases at J, with 10 bases between the two ends. The germline gives CDR1 LNHDA, CDR2 SQIVND (reference sequence). The CDR3 runs to 14 residues. The CDR3 DNA reads as TGTGCCAGTAGTATAGGGTGGGCAGGAGATACGCAGTATTTT. Its protein product is CASSIGWAGDTQYF.

The chain employs TRBV7-9 and TRBJ1-2; the D is unclear. Trimming pared 2 bases from V and 4 bases from J, leaving 8 bases between. The germline V gene encodes CDR1 SEHNR and CDR2 FQNEAQ (reference sequence). This CDR3 contains 13 residues. DNA of the CDR3: TGTGCCAGCAGCTTACCAGTGGTCTATGGCTACACCTTC. It is translated as CASSLPVVYGYTF.

The J gene is TRBJ1-5, the V gene TRBV6-1; D is undetermined. V was shortened by 2 bases and J by 5 bases, with 10 bases between the two germline ends. The CDR3 extends over 14 amino acids. The germline V gene encodes CDR1 MNHNS and CDR2 SASEGT. The CDR3 DNA is TGTGCCAGCAGTGAAAATTCCCCTCATCAGCCCCAGCATTTT. Its protein product is CASSENSPHQPQHF.

The CDR3 region has the DNA TGTGCCAGCAGCTCGTGGGGTGTAGATACGCAGTATTTT. It yields the protein CASSSWGVDTQYF. The rearrangement links TRBV13 to TRBJ2-3; no clear D. CDR1 PRHDT and CDR2 FYEKMQ come from the germline V gene (reference sequence). CDR3 length: 13 amino acids. The V end lost 4 bases, the J end lost 5 bases, and 10 bases lay between the germline ends.

The chain carries TRBV5-4 and TRBJ1-2; D may be TRBD1 (6 bases). CDR1 is SGHNT and CDR2 is YYREEE in the germline V gene (reference sequence). CDR3 size: 14 residues. V lost 3 bases, J lost 0 bases, and 9 bases lay in between. Here the CDR3 reads CASSSGHSNYGYTF. For the CDR3, the DNA is TGTGCCAGCAGCTCGGGACATTCTAACTATGGCTACACCTTC.

The chain employs TRBV6-5 and TRBJ1-2, with D possibly matching TRBD1 (6 bases). Germline assignment: CDR1 MNHEY and CDR2 SVGAGI. The CDR3 has 12 residues. V lost 7 bases and J lost 6, with 12 bases in between. CDR3 residues: CASTRGADGYTF. In DNA, the CDR3 is TGTGCCAGCACTCGGGGGGCCGATGGCTACACCTTC.

V usage is TRBV28 and J usage is TRBJ1-1; D remains unclear. V lost 5 bases to trimming and J lost 11 bases, with 18 bases between them. Per germline, CDR1 MDHEN and CDR2 SYDVKM. This CDR3 is built from 13 residues. CDR3 sequence: CASSAPQVLTAFF. The DNA for the CDR3 is TGTGCCAGCAGTGCCCCCCAGGTTCTAACGGCTTTCTTT.

V and J are TRBV5-1 and TRBJ2-7; weak D call: TRBD1 (5 bases). This CDR3 has 13 residues. Looked up from germline, CDR1 is SGHRS and CDR2 is YFSETQ. V gave up 3 bases and J gave up 2 bases, with 9 bases separating them. The CDR3 loop reads CASSSDSTYEQYF. CDR3 bases: TGCGCCAGCAGCTCAGACAGTACCTACGAGCAGTACTTC.

In its sample, this clone was seen once. The V call is TRBV11-3, the J call TRBJ2-7; possible D gene TRBD2, 5 bases. CDR1 is SGHNT and CDR2 is YENEEA in the germline V gene. Deletions cut 4 bases from V and 3 bases from J, with 10 bases between. The CDR3 runs to 13 residues. CDR3 residues: CASSYGELYEQYF. In DNA, the CDR3 is TGTGCCAGCAGCTACGGGGAACTCTACGAGCAGTACTTC.

The CDR3 region is CASSFSGGFYNEQFF. CDR3 DNA: TGTGCCAGCAGCTTCTCAGGGGGGTTTTACAATGAGCAGTTCTTC. The chain has TRBV11-3 and TRBJ2-1, with a tentative D call TRBD1 (7 bases). CDR1 and CDR2 (germline): SGHNT, YENEEA. CDR3 length: 15 amino acids. V was shortened by 3 bases and J by 4 bases, with 13 bases between the two germline ends.

The chain recombines TRBV29-1 with TRBJ1-1; 7 nucleotides match TRBD1. With 8 bases clipped from V and 0 bases from J, the junction kept 6 bases outside the gene matches. From germline, CDR1 is SQVTM and CDR2 ANQGSEA. The CDR3 contains 13 residues. The chain's CDR3 is CSPTDRLNTEAFF. The CDR3 region has the DNA TGCAGCCCCACGGACAGGTTGAACACTGAAGCTTTCTTT. Complete variable domain (other parts from reference TRBV29-1 and TRBJ1-1): SAVISQKPSRDICQRGTSLTIQCQVDSQVTMMFWYRQQPGQSLTLIATANQGSEATYESGFVIDKFPISRPNLTFSTLTVSNMSPEDSSIYLCSPTDRLNTEAFFGQGTRLTVV.

The V gene is TRBV6-1, the J gene TRBJ1-6, with D unclear. Germline CDR1 is MNHNS and CDR2 is SASEGT. The CDR3 has 14 residues. The V end lost 3 bases, the J end lost 1 base, and 4 bases lay between the germline ends. CDR3 bases: TGTGCCAGCAGTGAGGGGTCCTATAATTCACCCCTCCACTTT. Protein product: CASSEGSYNSPLHF.

V gene TRBV2 combines with J gene TRBJ1-2; 9 bases map to TRBD1. V lost 6 bases and J lost 5; bases outside the gene matches: 7. Germline V CDR1 and CDR2: SNHLY, FYNNEI. This CDR3 has 14 residues. The CDR3, as DNA: TGTGCCAGCAGGGGACAGGGTAGAGGGTATGGCTACACCTTC. This codes for CASRGQGRGYGYTF.

This chain links TRBV19 with TRBJ2-7; possible D gene TRBD2, 6 bases. The CDR3 contains 14 residues. Germline V gene lookup returns CDR1 LNHDA and CDR2 SQIVND (reference sequence). Between the trimmed V and J ends, which lost 7 bases and 3 bases, there was a span of 16 bases. Here the CDR3 DNA reads TGTGCCAGTACTCGCACCGGGGGAGGCTACGAGCAGTACTTC. It specifies CASTRTGGGYEQYF.

V is TRBV28 and J is TRBJ2-6; the D call may be TRBD1 or TRBD2 (5 bases each). V was pared by 7 bases and J by 0 bases, with 13 bases between. The CDR3 covers 16 residues. Germline lookup yields CDR1 MDHEN and CDR2 SYDVKM. CDR3 amino acids: CASTRSGLSGANVLTF. The CDR3 DNA reads as TGTGCCAGCACTCGCTCGGGGCTCTCTGGGGCCAACGTCCTGACTTTC.

V gene TRBV7-8 combines with J gene TRBJ2-3; 9 bases fit TRBD2. The V and J ends lost 5 bases and 0 bases, in that order; junction bases with no gene match: 3. This CDR3 comprises 15 residues. Germline V lookup: CDR1 SGHVS, CDR2 FQNEAQ. CDR3 sequence reads: CASSRGGASTDTQYF. As DNA, the CDR3 is TGTGCCAGCAGCCGCGGGGGGGCGAGCACAGATACGCAGTATTTT.

This clone was counted between two and nine times. This rearrangement joins TRBV30 to TRBJ2-2; no clear D. Germline V CDR1 and CDR2: GTSNPN, SVGIG (reference sequence). This CDR3 comprises 13 residues. V dropped 3 bases and J dropped 0 bases, with 5 bases sitting between them. The CDR3 sequence: CAWREPNTGELFF. In DNA form, the CDR3 reads TGTGCCTGGAGGGAACCGAACACCGGGGAGCTGTTTTTT.

The DNA for the CDR3 is TGTGCCAGCAGTTACTCGACCAGGGAGCGAAAAGGCTACACCTTC. It specifies CASSYSTRERKGYTF. The rearrangement uses TRBV6-5 and TRBJ1-2; possibly TRBD1 for D (5 bases). V shed 0 bases and J shed 8 bases, with 16 bases lying between them. Germline V gene sequence: CDR1 MNHEY, CDR2 SVGAGI. The CDR3 runs 15 residues.

This clone was picked up one time. The chain uses TRBV12-3 or TRBV12-4 and TRBJ1-3; perhaps TRBD1 as D (5 bases). Trimming took off 6 bases at V and 4 bases at J, with 10 bases between the two ends. The CDR3 is 13 residues long. This CDR3 is CASRGTVGNTIYF. The CDR3 bases are TGTGCCAGCAGGGGGACCGTCGGAAACACCATATATTTT.

A word on this clone: A read error may produce the germline difference seen at one junction end. The rearrangement joins TRBV11-2 to TRBJ1-1; D unresolved. This CDR3 comprises 12 residues. Germline V gene lookup returns CDR1 SGHAT and CDR2 FQNNGV. DNA for the CDR3: TGTGCCAGCAGTTTAGAGGTGGGAGAAGCTTTCTTT. As protein: CASSLEVGEAFF.